These 31 T cell receptor beta chains originate from one sample sequenced in a study of blood T cells in healthy people across ages. Then a second PCR, running roughly 7 to 11 cycles, was carried out with a sample-barcoded 5' primer and a J-beta primer mix. Each CDR3 protein gets one entry after TCRdb re-called the 5' RACE reads with MiXCR. This table holds some 1.4 million distinct CDR3 sequences, roughly 40% found once. Sequencing was carried out using blood. The receptors here all came from a young woman in good health.

This clonotype was seen a few times. The chain employs TRBV6-5 and TRBJ2-7; 11 bases agree with TRBD2. The CDR3 has 15 amino acids. Looked up from germline, CDR1 is MNHEY and CDR2 is SVGAGI. V was clipped by 3 bases and J by 6 bases; unmatched bases: 7. This CDR3 reads CASSYVLAGAGEQYF. In DNA, the CDR3 is TGTGCCAGCAGTTATGTACTAGCGGGAGCTGGCGAGCAGTACTTC.

J is TRBJ2-7 and V is TRBV28; D not certain. The CDR3 contains 13 residues. V shed 5 bases and J shed 0 bases, with 8 bases lying between them. Germline lookup yields CDR1 MDHEN and CDR2 SYDVKM. The CDR3 loop is CASSDGPSYEQYF. DNA for the CDR3: TGTGCCAGCAGTGACGGGCCCTCCTACGAGCAGTACTTC.

The CDR3 spells CASRRDRYNQPQHF. DNA for the CDR3: TGTGCCAGCAGGCGGGACAGATACAATCAGCCCCAGCATTTT. V usage is TRBV6-6 and J usage is TRBJ1-5; 7 nucleotides align to TRBD1. The CDR3 sequence is 14 residues long. Per germline, CDR1 MNHNY and CDR2 SVGAGI (reference sequence). With V trimmed by 6 bases and J by 3 bases, 5 bases remained unmatched.

The genes are TRBV12-3 or TRBV12-4 and TRBJ1-2, with a possible D match to TRBD1 (6 bases). V gave up 7 bases and J gave up 3 bases, with 12 bases separating them. The CDR3 has 13 residues. CDR3 bases: TGTGCCAGCACCAAAGGGGGTTACTATGGCTACACCTTC. Its protein product is CASTKGGYYGYTF.

This chain connects TRBV7-2 to TRBJ2-3; TRBD2 matches at 8 bases. Germline V lookup: CDR1 SGHTA, CDR2 FQGNSA. The CDR3 runs 17 residues. Trimming cost V 5 bases and J 2 bases; bases outside gene matches: 12. CDR3 amino acids: CASSPRGGGTLTDTQYF. The CDR3 DNA reads as TGTGCCAGCAGCCCGCGGGGCGGGGGGACTCTCACAGATACGCAGTATTTT.

The J gene is TRBJ2-7, the V gene TRBV5-1; D is unclear. Trimming cost V 5 bases and J 6 bases, with 21 bases left between them. CDR1 is SGHRS, CDR2 YFSETQ, per germline. CDR3 length: 15 residues. In DNA, the CDR3 is TGCGCCAGCAGTTTTGAAGCTTTTCTGTTGGGCGAGCAGTACTTC. This gives the protein CASSFEAFLLGEQYF.

This clonotype has only a few counts. The gene calls are TRBV29-1 and TRBJ2-7; D is perhaps TRBD1 (6 bases). The CDR3 loop spans 13 amino acids. The germline V gene encodes CDR1 SQVTM and CDR2 ANQGSEA. Trimming took 4 bases from V and 0 from J, leaving 10 bases between them. The CDR3, as DNA: TGCAGCGTTGTAGGGGACAACTCCTACGAGCAGTACTTC. The encoded protein is CSVVGDNSYEQYF.

The chain is built from TRBV9 and TRBJ2-7; 7 nucleotides agree with TRBD1. V gave up 5 bases and J gave up 5 bases; unmatched junction bases: 7. The CDR3 totals 13 residues. The germline CDR1 and CDR2 sequences are SGDLS and YYNGEE. Here the CDR3 reads CASSVRQGHEQYF. As DNA, the CDR3 is TGTGCCAGCAGTGTTAGACAGGGCCACGAGCAGTACTTC.

This clonotype was picked up a small number of times. The rearrangement joins TRBV12-3 or TRBV12-4 to TRBJ2-1, with D perhaps matching TRBD2 (7 bases). Deletions cut 7 bases from V and 4 bases from J, with 11 bases between. The CDR3 length is 13 residues. The CDR3 DNA reads TGTGCCAGCACCGGGGGGCTATACAATGAGCAGTTCTTC. Amino acids: CASTGGLYNEQFF.

This clonotype showed up just a few times. This chain joins TRBV15 and TRBJ2-1; D not certain. The CDR3 is made up of 13 amino acids. The germline V gene encodes CDR1 LNHNV and CDR2 YYDKDF (reference sequence). V shed 8 bases and J shed 5 bases, with 13 bases lying between them. As DNA, the CDR3 is TGTGCCACCCTCGGTGGGTCGGACAATGAGCAGTTCTTC. Translating it yields CATLGGSDNEQFF.

In DNA, the CDR3 is TGTGCCAGCAGCTTCGAGGGGCTCCAAGAGACCCAGTACTTC. It encodes CASSFEGLQETQYF. The gene calls are TRBV13 and TRBJ2-5; either TRBD1 or TRBD2 may supply D (5 bases each). CDR3 length: 14 amino acids. Germline CDR1 is PRHDT and CDR2 is FYEKMQ (reference sequence). The V end lost 3 bases, the J end lost 1 base, and 9 bases lay between the germline ends. Drawing the rest from reference TRBV13 and TRBJ2-5, the complete variable domain is AAGVIQSPRHLIKEKRETATLKCYPIPRHDTVYWYQQGPGQDPQFLISFYEKMQSDKGSIPDRFSAQQFSDYHSELNMSSLELGDSALYFCASSFEGLQETQYFGPGTRLLVL.

The gene calls are TRBV7-2 and TRBJ1-5, with a possible D match to TRBD1 (6 bases). V lost 4 bases, J lost 5 bases, and 18 bases lay in between. From germline, CDR1 is SGHTA and CDR2 FQGNSA. CDR3 length: 16 amino acids. CDR3 loop: CASSSRTDRLDQPQHF. The CDR3 region has the DNA TGTGCCAGCAGCTCACGTACCGACAGGCTCGATCAGCCCCAGCATTTT.

The chain recombines TRBV27 with TRBJ2-5; D possibly corresponds to TRBD2 (7 bases). CDR3 size: 13 residues. V lost 4 bases to trimming and J lost 4 bases, with 10 bases between them. The V gene's germline CDR1 is MNHEY and CDR2 SMNVEV (reference sequence). The CDR3 sequence is CASSWGGLETQYF. CDR3 nucleotide sequence: TGTGCCAGCAGTTGGGGGGGCCTAGAGACCCAGTACTTC.

The J gene is TRBJ2-1, the V gene TRBV13; TRBD2 aligns across 8 bases. Germline CDR1 and CDR2: PRHDT and FYEKMQ (reference sequence). The CDR3 contains 15 residues. Trimming at V came to 4 bases and at J to 10 bases, leaving 12 bases not matched to a gene. Here the CDR3 reads CASSSFREGPREQFF. CDR3 in DNA: TGTGCCAGCAGCTCTTTTCGGGAGGGCCCCAGGGAGCAGTTCTTC.

The chain joins TRBV20-1 to TRBJ2-5; a weak D match, TRBD2 (5 bases). This CDR3 is 14 amino acids long. Germline CDR1 reads DFQATT; CDR2 reads SNEGSKA (reference sequence). With 1 base removed from V and 3 bases from J, the gap between germline ends came to 12 bases. Here the CDR3 reads CSARVRVTEETQYF. CDR3 DNA: TGCAGTGCTAGAGTGAGGGTTACGGAAGAGACCCAGTACTTC.

The rearrangement links TRBV4-2 to TRBJ2-3; 12 bases match TRBD2. CDR1 and CDR2 from the germline V gene are LGHNA and YNFKEQ. V gave up 2 bases and J gave up 0 bases; unmatched junction bases: 15. CDR3 length: 21 residues. The CDR3 here is CASSQRPSGGGLTPSTDTQYF. The DNA of the CDR3 is TGTGCCAGCAGCCAACGTCCTAGCGGGGGGGGTCTTACCCCTAGCACAGATACGCAGTATTTT.

This clonotype has just a few counts. This sequence joins TRBV27 and TRBJ2-1; perhaps TRBD2 as D (5 bases). Germline CDR1 MNHEY, CDR2 SMNVEV (reference sequence). The CDR3 spans 16 residues. V was pared by 10 bases and J by 0 bases, with 19 bases between. The CDR3 reads CATTVLAAVSYNEQFF. The CDR3 coding sequence is TGTGCCACCACCGTTCTGGCAGCGGTCTCCTACAATGAGCAGTTCTTC.

The chain links TRBV27 to TRBJ2-4; D is unresolved. The J call could be wrong; TRBJ2-7 is a better fit for the DNA end. The length of the CDR3 is 15 residues. Germline V lookup: CDR1 MNHEY, CDR2 SMNVEV (reference sequence). CDR3 nucleotides: TGTGCCAGCAGTTCAACTACGACAACCCCATACGAGCAGTACTTC. Encoded protein: CASSSTTTTPYEQYF.

This clonotype was observed a handful of times. The chain recombines TRBV7-6 with TRBJ2-3; 10 nucleotides agree with TRBD1. Germline values: CDR1 SGHVS, CDR2 FNYEAQ. This CDR3 region has 15 residues. V was clipped by 5 bases and J by 4 bases; unmatched bases: 6. CDR3 sequence: CASSRGQGYADTQYF. DNA of the CDR3: TGTGCCAGCAGCCGGGGACAGGGGTACGCAGATACGCAGTATTTT.

This clonotype was seen a handful of times. This chain links TRBV5-1 with TRBJ2-3, with 8 bases matching TRBD2. CDR1 is SGHRS and CDR2 is YFSETQ in the germline V gene. V dropped 0 bases and J dropped 6; count of bases not matched to a gene: 15. CDR3 length: 18 amino acids. The CDR3 is CASSLAKPGLGGWDTQYF. The CDR3 DNA follows: TGCGCCAGCAGCTTGGCAAAGCCGGGACTAGGCGGTTGGGATACGCAGTATTTT.

This clonotype has a handful of counts. This chain joins TRBV29-1 and TRBJ1-5; D unresolved. The CDR3 consists of 13 residues. The V gene lost 5 bases and the J gene lost 0 bases, with 8 bases spanning the gap. Germline-derived CDR1 and CDR2 are SQVTM and ANQGSEA. The CDR3 sequence: CSVQEYSNQPQHF. The CDR3 bases are TGCAGCGTTCAGGAGTATAGCAATCAGCCCCAGCATTTT. Drawing the rest from reference TRBV29-1 and TRBJ1-5, the complete variable domain is SAVISQKPSRDICQRGTSLTIQCQVDSQVTMMFWYRQQPGQSLTLIATANQGSEATYESGFVIDKFPISRPNLTFSTLTVSNMSPEDSSIYLCSVQEYSNQPQHFGDGTRLSIL.

This sequence joins TRBV14 and TRBJ1-1, with a weak D call TRBD1 (5 bases). The CDR3 sequence is 14 residues long. Germline V gene sequence: CDR1 SGHDN, CDR2 FVKESK. V was trimmed by 1 base and J by 4 bases, leaving 10 bases between them. The CDR3 region is CASSQARGGTEAFF. CDR3 in DNA: TGTGCCAGCAGCCAAGCCCGCGGGGGCACTGAAGCTTTCTTT.

This clonotype showed up just a few times. The V gene is TRBV5-1, the J gene TRBJ1-1, with a tentative D call TRBD1 (6 bases). Trimming took 0 bases from V and 4 from J, leaving 16 bases between them. This CDR3 region has 16 residues. The germline CDR1 and CDR2 sequences are SGHRS and YFSETQ. CDR3 sequence (DNA): TGCGCCAGCAGCTTGGGGGCGACAGGACCGGGCACTGAAGCTTTCTTT. This sequence encodes CASSLGATGPGTEAFF.

This clonotype occurred once. Compared with germline, one end of the junction differs, possibly owing to a read error. The V and J genes are TRBV5-1 and TRBJ2-7; 7 bases match TRBD1. The length of the CDR3 is 14 residues. The germline CDR1 and CDR2 sequences are SGHRS and YFSETQ. CDR3 DNA sequence: TGCGCCAGCAGCGGGGACAGAGTATCCTACGGGCAGTACTTC. Its protein is CASSGDRVSYGQYF.

The chain carries TRBV5-1 and TRBJ2-5; 8 nucleotides line up with TRBD2. In germline, CDR1 is SGHRS, CDR2 YFSETQ. J was trimmed by 11 bases and V by 2 bases; bases with no gene match: 14. The CDR3 spans 15 residues. The CDR3 loop is CASSFSSGSLYEQYF. The CDR3 DNA reads as TGCGCCAGCAGCTTCTCCAGCGGGAGTCTATATGAGCAGTACTTC.

Only a few counts were recorded for this clonotype. V is TRBV5-5 and J is TRBJ2-5; D is possibly TRBD2 (5 bases). From germline, CDR1 is SGHKS and CDR2 YYEKEE (reference sequence). V dropped 4 bases and J dropped 5 bases, with 15 bases sitting between them. The CDR3 is 14 residues long. CDR3: CASSLSGPRETQYF. The CDR3 DNA reads as TGTGCCAGCAGCCTCAGCGGACCACGCGAGACCCAGTACTTC. Drawing the rest from reference TRBV5-5 and TRBJ2-5, the complete variable domain is DAGVTQSPTHLIKTRGQQVTLRCSPISGHKSVSWYQQVLGQGPQFIFQYYEKEERGRGNFPDRFSARQFPNYSSELNVNALLLGDSALYLCASSLSGPRETQYFGPGTRLLVL.

The chain combines TRBV25-1 with TRBJ2-1; D unresolved. Trimming left V 3 bases short and J 11 bases short, with 8 bases between. Germline CDR1 MGHDK, CDR2 SYGVNS. The CDR3 length is 11 residues. DNA for the CDR3: TGTGCCAGCAGTGACAGCGCCAAGCAGTTCTTC. As protein: CASSDSAKQFF.

The rearrangement links TRBV4-1 to TRBJ1-6; D possibly corresponds to TRBD1 (6 bases). This CDR3 region has 15 residues. CDR1 is MGHRA and CDR2 is YSYEKL in the germline V gene. V dropped 0 bases and J dropped 9 bases, with 12 bases sitting between them. CDR3 sequence (DNA): TGCGCCAGCAGCCAAGAGGGGGGCGAGGGTTCACCCCTCCACTTT. It is translated as CASSQEGGEGSPLHF.

V and J are TRBV18 and TRBJ1-1; D is possibly TRBD1 (5 bases). Trimming removed 2 bases from V and 1 base from J, with 14 bases in between. The germline gives CDR1 KGHSH, CDR2 LQKENI. The CDR3 contains 16 residues. The CDR3 here is CASSPKAGTGNTEAFF. The CDR3 DNA follows: TGTGCCAGCTCACCAAAGGCCGGGACGGGGAACACTGAAGCTTTCTTT.

V gene TRBV10-3 combines with J gene TRBJ1-2, with D unresolved. Trimming cost V 0 bases and J 7 bases, with 9 bases left between them. The V gene's germline CDR1 is ENHRY and CDR2 SYGVKD. CDR3 length: 13 amino acids. The CDR3 DNA is TGTGCCATCAGTGAGTCAGGCAGCTCTGGCTACACCTTC. Its translation is CAISESGSSGYTF.

The V gene is TRBV5-4, the J gene TRBJ2-1; D is possibly TRBD2 (6 bases). The CDR3 is 18 amino acids. In germline, CDR1 is SGHNT, CDR2 YYREEE (reference sequence). V was shortened by 0 bases and J by 0 bases, with 16 bases between the two germline ends. For the CDR3, the DNA is TGTGCCAGCAGCTTGGGCGGGGCAGTGAAAATCTCCTACAATGAGCAGTTCTTC. Amino acid sequence: CASSLGGAVKISYNEQFF.